This entry lists 3 T cell receptor beta chains sequenced from one sample in a study of blood T cell repertoires in COVID-19. Method: immunoSEQ multiplex PCR; TCRdb's copy keeps in-frame clones and lacks some. The table lists a few hundred thousand clones, less than 90% of them singletons. The sample was peripheral blood. The receptors shown here come from a man between 65 and 85 years old with acute or convalescent COVID-19.

This chain joins TRBV7-3 and TRBJ1-1, with a weak D call TRBD1 (6 bases). Deletions cut 5 bases from V and 7 bases from J, with 17 bases between. The CDR3 is 14 amino acids. Germline V gene sequence: CDR1 SGHTA, CDR2 FQGTGA. CDR3 DNA sequence: TGTGCCAGCAGCGCAAAGTCAGGGGAGGGTGAAGCTTTCTTT. It is translated as CASSAKSGEGEAFF.

This clone appeared once. V usage is TRBV6-6 and J usage is TRBJ1-6; 8 bases map to TRBD1. V trimming: 6 bases; J trimming: 3 bases; junction bases outside the gene matches: 7. The CDR3 contains 16 residues. CDR1 and CDR2 (germline): MNHNY, SVGAGI (reference sequence). The CDR3 DNA is TGTGCCAGCAGACCCACCGGGACAGGCTATAATTCACCCCTCCACTTT. Translation: CASRPTGTGYNSPLHF.

The chain couples TRBV7-3 to TRBJ2-5; 8 nucleotides agree with TRBD1. V gave up 4 bases and J gave up 5 bases; unmatched junction bases: 9. The CDR3 totals 15 residues. Germline lookup yields CDR1 SGHTA and CDR2 FQGTGA. CDR3 sequence: CASSSTRGRQETQYF. The CDR3 DNA sequence: TGTGCCAGCAGCTCAACCAGGGGGCGCCAGGAGACCCAGTACTTC.